The 20 T cell receptor beta chains listed next were all sequenced from one sample in a study of blood T cell repertoires in COVID-19. Clones were read by immunoSEQ multiplex PCR, and TCRdb kept only the in-frame ones, dropping some. The profile shows 390,000 or so clones, 90% of them singletons. Sequencing was performed on peripheral blood. The source is a young man with active or convalescent COVID-19.

DNA for the CDR3: TGTGCCAGCGGAGCATCCGGGATCGGTAATGAAAAACTGTTTTTT. Its protein is CASGASGIGNEKLFF. The rearrangement links TRBV25-1 to TRBJ1-4; D is unclear. Germline V CDR1 and CDR2: MGHDK, SYGVNS. V was pared by 8 bases and J by 4 bases, with 17 bases between. The CDR3 runs 15 residues.

The chain recombines TRBV6-2 or TRBV6-3 with TRBJ2-1; weak D call: TRBD2 (6 bases). The CDR3 has 15 residues. V lost 4 bases, J lost 0 bases, and 10 bases lay in between. Germline V gives CDR1 MNHEY, CDR2 SVGEGT. The CDR3, as DNA: TGTGCCAGCAGTTTCGGGACTTCCTCCTACAATGAGCAGTTCTTC. Translation gives CASSFGTSSYNEQFF.

J is TRBJ2-2 and V is TRBV7-3, with TRBD2 matching over 15 bases. V was pared by 5 bases and J by 5 bases, with 6 bases of the junction left unmatched. The germline V gene encodes CDR1 SGHTA and CDR2 FQGTGA. CDR3 length: 17 amino acids. For the CDR3, the DNA is TGTGCCAGCAGCGCCGCCGGGACTAGCGGGGGGACCGGGGAGCTGTTTTTT. Protein: CASSAAGTSGGTGELFF.

This clone was detected only once. The chain couples TRBV7-9 to TRBJ2-6, with no clear D. CDR3 length equals 15 residues. From germline, CDR1 is SEHNR and CDR2 FQNEAQ (reference sequence). Trimming removed 3 bases from V and 4 bases from J, with 10 bases in between. This CDR3 reads CASSFEFPGANVLTF. The CDR3 nucleotides read TGTGCCAGCAGCTTCGAGTTCCCCGGGGCCAACGTCCTGACTTTC.

There are a few counts of this clone. This chain links TRBV3-1 (or the pseudogene TRBV3-2) with TRBJ2-7; 9 nucleotides agree with TRBD1. V dropped 3 bases and J dropped 5; count of bases not matched to a gene: 5. Germline V gene sequence: CDR1 LGHDT, CDR2 YNNKEL (reference sequence). The CDR3 is 14 amino acids. Here the CDR3 reads CASSHLDRGHEQYF. CDR3 nucleotides: TGTGCCAGCAGCCACCTGGACAGGGGCCACGAGCAGTACTTC.

The V call is TRBV15, the J call TRBJ2-3; no definite D call. With 1 base removed from V and 2 bases from J, the gap between germline ends came to 10 bases. Germline-derived CDR1 and CDR2 are LNHNV and YYDKDF (reference sequence). The CDR3 contains 15 residues. This CDR3 reads CATSRGPSLTDTQYF. The DNA of the CDR3 is TGTGCCACCAGCAGAGGGCCTTCTCTCACAGATACGCAGTATTTT.

This chain links TRBV29-1 with TRBJ2-1, with D hard to call. The CDR3 spans 11 residues. CDR1 SQVTM and CDR2 ANQGSEA come from the germline V gene. Trimming left V 3 bases short and J 8 bases short, with 8 bases between. The CDR3 DNA follows: TGCAGCGTTGAGTTTGCAGATGAGCAGTTCTTC. It encodes CSVEFADEQFF.

The chain combines TRBV28 with TRBJ1-6; 8 bases are shared with TRBD1. The CDR3 loop spans 16 amino acids. J was trimmed by 9 bases and V by 7 bases; bases with no gene match: 14. Germline V gene data show CDR1 as MDHEN and CDR2 as SYDVKM. The CDR3 bases are TGTGCCAGCATTACAGGGGGTGTCCTCTGGGGTTCACCCCTCCACTTT. It is translated as CASITGGVLWGSPLHF.

The chain employs TRBV5-1 and TRBJ2-7, with 7 bases matching TRBD1. With 1 base clipped from V and 0 bases from J, the junction kept 13 bases outside the gene matches. The CDR3 loop spans 18 amino acids. Germline assignment: CDR1 SGHRS and CDR2 YFSETQ. The CDR3 DNA reads as TGCGCCAGCAGCTTGAGATCCGGGACAGCTTTTAGCTCCTACGAGCAGTACTTC. Its protein product is CASSLRSGTAFSSYEQYF.

This rearrangement joins TRBV6-2 or TRBV6-3 to TRBJ2-6, with no clear D. The CDR3 has 16 residues. V lost 5 bases, J lost 0 bases, and 11 bases lay in between. Germline-derived CDR1 and CDR2 are MNHEY and SVGEGT. This chain's CDR3 is CASSQRRSSGANVLTF. CDR3 in DNA: TGTGCCAGCAGTCAAAGACGGAGCTCTGGGGCCAACGTCCTGACTTTC.

The J gene is TRBJ2-2, the V gene TRBV11-3; unclear D gene. CDR3 size: 16 residues. Per germline, CDR1 SGHNT and CDR2 YENEEA. Trimming stripped 5 bases from V and 0 bases from J, with 13 bases between. CDR3 sequence (DNA): TGTGCCAGCAGCATAGGTGGCGGTTCGAACACCGGGGAGCTGTTTTTT. It yields the protein CASSIGGGSNTGELFF. Combining the CDR3 with reference TRBV11-3 and TRBJ2-2 gives the whole variable domain EAGVVQSPRYKIIEKKQPVAFWCNPISGHNTLYWYLQNLGQGPELLIRYENEEAVDDSQLPKDRFSAERLKGVDSTLKIQPAELGDSAVYLCASSIGGGSNTGELFFGEGSRLTVL.

The chain has TRBV6-5 and TRBJ2-5; no firm D call. Germline V gene sequence: CDR1 MNHEY, CDR2 SVGAGI. CDR3 size: 14 residues. Trimming took 0 bases from V and 0 from J, leaving 5 bases between them. CDR3 in amino acids: CASSYSRYQETQYF. CDR3 in DNA: TGTGCCAGCAGTTACTCACGGTACCAAGAGACCCAGTACTTC.

This chain uses TRBV27 with TRBJ2-7, with a tentative D call TRBD1 (6 bases). The germline CDR1 and CDR2 sequences are MNHEY and SMNVEV (reference sequence). V lost 2 bases, J lost 5 bases, and 25 bases lay in between. CDR3 length equals 18 residues. The CDR3 DNA reads TGTGCCAGCAGTTTAGATAAGGGTCCGGGCCAGGGGACCCACGAGCAGTACTTC. Translated: CASSLDKGPGQGTHEQYF.

The CDR3 reads CATSSHTGVYEQYF. In DNA form, the CDR3 reads TGTGCCACCAGCTCCCACACAGGGGTCTACGAGCAGTACTTC. The J gene is TRBJ2-7, the V gene TRBV15; 7 nucleotides line up with TRBD1. The CDR3 is made up of 14 amino acids. Trimming cost V 5 bases and J 3 bases; bases outside gene matches: 7. Looked up from germline, CDR1 is LNHNV and CDR2 is YYDKDF (reference sequence).

The chain is built from TRBV11-3 and TRBJ2-1; 7 bases map to TRBD2. CDR3 size: 18 residues. The ends lost 5 bases at V and 3 bases at J; junction bases unmatched: 16. From germline, CDR1 is SGHNT and CDR2 YENEEA. For the CDR3, the DNA is TGTGCCAGCAGCCTGCCCCTCGCTAGCGGCGAATACTACAATGAGCAGTTCTTC. Translating it yields CASSLPLASGEYYNEQFF.

The chain carries TRBV28 and TRBJ1-2; tentative D call: TRBD1 (6 bases). The germline V gene has CDR1 MDHEN and CDR2 SYDVKM. The CDR3 extends over 14 amino acids. Trimming cost V 4 bases and J 6 bases, with 15 bases left between them. The CDR3 DNA reads TGTGCCAGCAGTTCGTCGTGGGGGCCCGATGGCTACACCTTC. It codes for CASSSSWGPDGYTF.

The rearrangement links TRBV4-3 to TRBJ2-1; maybe TRBD2 (6 bases). V lost 4 bases to trimming and J lost 2 bases, with 15 bases between them. CDR3 length: 16 amino acids. CDR1 and CDR2 from the germline V gene are LGHNA and YSLEER. CDR3 loop: CASSRTLASAYNEQFF. CDR3 in DNA: TGCGCCAGCAGCCGGACGCTAGCGTCGGCCTACAATGAGCAGTTCTTC.

Details on this clone: This sample includes further DNA sequences coding for the same CDR3. This sequence joins TRBV19 and TRBJ1-2; TRBD1 matches at 10 bases. The CDR3 covers 13 residues. V dropped 4 bases and J dropped 5; count of bases not matched to a gene: 1. From germline, CDR1 is LNHDA and CDR2 SQIVND (reference sequence). The CDR3 loop reads CASSTGQGYGYTF. The CDR3 DNA follows: TGTGCCAGTAGTACGGGACAGGGGTATGGCTACACCTTC.

The chain links TRBV25-1 to TRBJ2-7; 7 bases match TRBD1. V was clipped by 6 bases and J by 2 bases; unmatched bases: 1. The CDR3 has 12 residues. Germline V CDR1 and CDR2: MGHDK, SYGVNS. The CDR3 sequence: CASRGTAYEQYF. In DNA, the CDR3 is TGTGCCAGCAGGGGGACAGCCTACGAGCAGTACTTC.

This clone came up many times. The rearrangement uses TRBV25-1 and TRBJ2-7; D remains ambiguous. CDR1 and CDR2 (germline): MGHDK, SYGVNS. CDR3 size: 13 residues. V was pared by 6 bases and J by 2 bases, with 11 bases between. In nucleotides, the CDR3 is TGTGCCAGCAGCCGGAAAGGAGCCTACGAGCAGTACTTC. Amino acid sequence: CASSRKGAYEQYF.